The T cell receptor (beta chain) under discussion was sequenced for a study of shared clonotypes between healthy human individuals. Sequenced by immunoSEQ multiplex PCR; TCRdb stores in-frame clones only, minus some. This sample yields more than 1 million clones, of which approximately 78% are seen a single time; about 0.52% belongs to the top ten. This clone was counted a few times. This clonotype was sampled from a man aged 18 to 30 in good health. Some clones in this sample may be carry-over from other donors' samples. Sequences were obtained from memory CD4+ T cells from PBMCs. Stated subset: CD45RA-negative fraction.

The chain's CDR3 is CASRGGGEASNQPQHF. The CDR3 DNA reads TGTGCCAGCAGGGGGGGCGGGGAGGCGAGCAATCAGCCCCAGCATTTT. This sequence joins TRBV6-6 and TRBJ1-5; weak D call: TRBD1 (6 bases). Germline V gives CDR1 MNHNY, CDR2 SVGAGI (reference sequence). Trimming pared 6 bases from V and 1 base from J, leaving 16 bases between. This CDR3 spans 16 amino acids.